Listed here are 21 T cell receptor beta chains from one sample, sequenced in a study of neoadjuvant anti-PD-1 for oral cavity cancer. Assay: immunoSEQ multiplex PCR; the TCRdb copy retains only in-frame clones and omits some. The profile shows roughly 40,000 clones, about three quarters of them singletons. Time point meaning: after neoadjuvant nivolumab, at surgical resection. The sample in question was PBMCs, obtained after nivolumab (anti-PD-1) treatment. The receptor set was obtained from a person between 35 and 79 years old with oral cavity squamous cell carcinoma.

V is TRBV12-5 and J is TRBJ2-7; D is ambiguous. Per germline, CDR1 LGHNT and CDR2 FRNRAP. CDR3 length: 12 amino acids. Trimming left V 2 bases short and J 6 bases short, with 8 bases between. CDR3 residues: CASGLSQSEQYF. CDR3 coding DNA: TGTGCTAGTGGTTTGTCACAGTCCGAGCAGTACTTC.

The chain recombines TRBV7-3 with TRBJ2-2; D is perhaps TRBD2 (7 bases). The V gene's germline CDR1 is SGHTA and CDR2 FQGTGA. This CDR3 spans 15 amino acids. Trimming took 0 bases from V and 4 from J, leaving 9 bases between them. This CDR3 reads CASSLTGGGTGELFF. The CDR3 DNA reads as TGTGCCAGCAGCTTAACGGGAGGGGGCACCGGGGAGCTGTTTTTT.

This clone occurred once. The V gene is TRBV4-2, the J gene TRBJ2-5, with 10 positions matching TRBD2. The germline gives CDR1 LGHNA, CDR2 YNFKEQ. Unmatched junction bases numbered 2, after V lost 6 bases and J lost 4 bases. CDR3 length: 13 residues. Written as DNA, the CDR3 is TGTGCCAGCAGTATAGCGGGAGGAGAGACCCAGTACTTC. Its translation is CASSIAGGETQYF.

The chain is built from TRBV6-1 and TRBJ1-3; TRBD1 matches at 7 bases. The CDR3 has 15 residues. Trimming took 3 bases from V and 0 from J; bases not matched to a gene: 2. Germline V gene lookup returns CDR1 MNHNS and CDR2 SASEGT. The chain's CDR3 is CASSDTGDSGNTIYF. The CDR3 DNA reads as TGTGCCAGCAGTGACACAGGGGACTCTGGAAACACCATATATTTT.

The V and J genes are TRBV28 and TRBJ2-1, with TRBD2 identical over 12 bases. CDR1 is MDHEN and CDR2 is SYDVKM in the germline V gene. V was clipped by 5 bases and J by 4 bases; unmatched bases: 6. This CDR3 is built from 16 residues. This chain's CDR3 is CASSHLAGGPYNEQFF. DNA for the CDR3: TGTGCCAGCAGTCACCTAGCGGGAGGGCCTTACAATGAGCAGTTCTTC.

Here the CDR3 reads CASSWQGTEAFF. The CDR3 DNA reads as TGCGCCAGCAGCTGGCAGGGCACTGAAGCTTTCTTT. V usage is TRBV5-1 and J usage is TRBJ1-1, with D tentatively TRBD1 (5 bases). The germline V gene encodes CDR1 SGHRS and CDR2 YFSETQ. CDR3 size: 12 residues. V lost 3 bases and J 4 bases, leaving 7 bases between the germline ends.

The J gene is TRBJ1-1, the V gene TRBV15; 7 bases are shared with TRBD1. The CDR3 runs to 15 residues. Germline V gene sequence: CDR1 LNHNV, CDR2 YYDKDF (reference sequence). V was pared by 4 bases and J by 1 base, with 6 bases of the junction left unmatched. CDR3 sequence (DNA): TGTGCCACCAGCATACCGACAGGGACGAACACTGAAGCTTTCTTT. It translates to CATSIPTGTNTEAFF.

J is TRBJ1-2 and V is TRBV14, with a tentative D call TRBD1 (6 bases). Trimming cost V 0 bases and J 0 bases, with 11 bases left between them. This CDR3 has 16 amino acids. CDR1 SGHDN and CDR2 FVKESK come from the germline V gene. For the CDR3, the DNA is TGTGCCAGCAGCCAAGATAGCGGACAGACTAACTATGGCTACACCTTC. It encodes CASSQDSGQTNYGYTF.

The V gene is TRBV2, the J gene TRBJ2-7, with TRBD2 matching over 11 bases. The CDR3 is made up of 14 amino acids. Germline assignment: CDR1 SNHLY and CDR2 FYNNEI. J gave up 2 bases and V 6 bases, and 3 bases lay outside the gene matches. CDR3 region: CASRISGGAYEQYF. The CDR3 bases are TGTGCCAGCAGGATTAGCGGGGGGGCCTACGAGCAGTACTTC.

The V gene is TRBV9, the J gene TRBJ2-3, with TRBD2 matching over 8 bases. V trimming: 0 bases; J trimming: 11 bases; junction bases outside the gene matches: 2. The CDR3 sequence is 12 residues long. CDR1 is SGDLS, CDR2 YYNGEE, per germline. CDR3 residues: CASSVDAGGQYF. The DNA of the CDR3 is TGTGCCAGCAGCGTAGACGCGGGGGGGCAGTATTTT. The full variable domain, with the rest looked up from reference TRBV9 and TRBJ2-3, is DSGVTQTPKHLITATGQRVTLRCSPRSGDLSVYWYQQSLDQGLQFLIQYYNGEERAKGNILERFSAQQFPDLHSELNLSSLELGDSALYFCASSVDAGGQYFGPGTRLTVL.

J is TRBJ2-1 and V is TRBV7-8, with TRBD2 matching 8 bases. Germline loops: CDR1 SGHVS, CDR2 FQNEAQ. The trim removed 5 bases at V and 2 bases at J, leaving 8 bases unmatched. This CDR3 contains 16 residues. CDR3 coding DNA: TGTGCCAGCAGCCTTTTTAGCGGGATCACCTACAATGAGCAGTTCTTC. Translating gives CASSLFSGITYNEQFF.

The V gene is TRBV7-2, the J gene TRBJ1-1; the match to TRBD1 covers 7 bases. V lost 2 bases to trimming and J lost 5 bases; unmatched junction nucleotides: 8. Germline assignment: CDR1 SGHTA and CDR2 FQGNSA. The CDR3 covers 15 residues. As DNA, the CDR3 is TGTGCCAGCAGCTTAACGAGGACAGGTGGGACTGAAGCTTTCTTT. Its translation is CASSLTRTGGTEAFF.

The J gene is TRBJ2-2, the V gene TRBV9; 8 positions agree with TRBD1. The junction had 6 bases not matched to a gene; V was cut back by 2 bases and J by 6 bases. CDR1 and CDR2 from the germline V gene are SGDLS and YYNGEE. The CDR3 consists of 15 residues. The CDR3 bases are TGTGCCAGCAGCGTCGAGGACAGGGTACCCGGGGAGCTGTTTTTT. This codes for CASSVEDRVPGELFF.

This chain uses TRBV7-6 with TRBJ2-7; TRBD2 aligns across 16 bases. The CDR3 runs 16 residues. Trimming took 3 bases from V and 6 from J; bases not matched to a gene: 5. Germline V gene sequence: CDR1 SGHVS, CDR2 FNYEAQ. The CDR3 nucleotides read TGTGCCAGCAGCTTGGGGACTAGCGGGAGGGCCTCCGAGCAGTACTTC. Its protein is CASSLGTSGRASEQYF.

This sequence joins TRBV5-6 and TRBJ2-1, with D perhaps given as TRBD1 or TRBD2 (5 bases each). Germline V gene data show CDR1 as SGHDT and CDR2 as YYEEEE. The germline V and J ends were trimmed by 0 bases and 0 bases, with 13 bases remaining between them. The CDR3 loop spans 17 amino acids. CDR3 DNA: TGTGCCAGCAGCTTGGAAATGGGGGTTAACTCCTACAATGAGCAGTTCTTC. Residues: CASSLEMGVNSYNEQFF.

The chain carries TRBV30 and TRBJ1-2, with a weak D call TRBD1 (6 bases). The germline V and J ends were trimmed by 4 bases and 6 bases, with 18 bases remaining between them. The germline CDR1 and CDR2 sequences are GTSNPN and SVGIG (reference sequence). The CDR3 has 14 residues. The CDR3 DNA is TGTGCCTGGATACACTCCTACAGGGAAGATGGCTACACCTTC. As protein: CAWIHSYREDGYTF.

The chain couples TRBV7-9 to TRBJ1-1; 11 bases are a match to TRBD1. Germline assignment: CDR1 SEHNR and CDR2 FQNEAQ (reference sequence). V lost 6 bases and J lost 4; bases outside the gene matches: 7. CDR3 length equals 15 residues. CDR3 amino acids: CASRGTGGLGTEAFF. CDR3 DNA sequence: TGTGCCAGCAGAGGGACAGGGGGATTAGGCACTGAAGCTTTCTTT.

This clone was counted only a few times. The chain joins TRBV2 to TRBJ1-4; maybe TRBD1 (6 bases). The CDR3 runs to 15 residues. Germline-derived CDR1 and CDR2 are SNHLY and FYNNEI. The V gene lost 6 bases and the J gene lost 8 bases, with 19 bases spanning the gap. For the CDR3, the DNA is TGTGCCAGCAGACAGGGTTACTTGCGGGCCGAAAAACTGTTTTTT. This codes for CASRQGYLRAEKLFF.

The chain is built from TRBV7-2 and TRBJ2-3; TRBD2 might be the D (7 bases). V dropped 5 bases and J dropped 6 bases, with 15 bases sitting between them. CDR3 size: 14 residues. Germline CDR1 reads SGHTA; CDR2 reads FQGNSA. CDR3 nucleotide sequence: TGTGCCAGCAGCAGGGGGGGTGGGATGGATACGCAGTATTTT. Translation gives CASSRGGGMDTQYF.

The chain combines TRBV19 with TRBJ1-5, with 9 bases identical to TRBD1. CDR1 is LNHDA and CDR2 is SQIVND in the germline V gene (reference sequence). The CDR3 runs to 15 residues. Trimming cost V 9 bases and J 1 base; bases outside gene matches: 7. CDR3 DNA: TGTGCCAGCCTCTCCGGGACAGGGAGCAATCAGCCCCAGCATTTT. It codes for CASLSGTGSNQPQHF.

J is TRBJ2-7 and V is TRBV9; TRBD2 matches 7 bases. CDR1 and CDR2 (germline): SGDLS, YYNGEE. The CDR3 covers 14 residues. The V and J ends lost 4 bases and 2 bases, in that order; junction bases with no gene match: 6. The CDR3 DNA follows: TGTGCCAGCAGCCCCCTAGCGGAGGCCTACGAGCAGTACTTC. Residues: CASSPLAEAYEQYF.